The clone carrying this T cell receptor (beta chain) was seen a handful of times. Its antigen remains unidentified. The data are from a study of T-cell reconstitution after alpha-beta-depleted transplantation in children. Study conclusions and caveats: The origin of alpha-beta T cells about two months after transplant was reportedly several hundred expanded graft clones. Surviving recipient T cells and intrathymic progenitors accounted for some patients' high TCRbeta diversity at day 60.

As it was prepared, the TCRbeta library received unique molecular identifiers. TCRdb analysed the PCR reads with MiXCR anew, one entry per CDR3 protein. The sample lists 55,000 to 70,000 distinct CDR3 sequences, roughly 10% seen once, with under 15% in the top ten. J was trimmed by 2 bases and V by 4 bases; bases with no gene match: 4. This CDR3 is built from 15 residues. CDR1 and CDR2 from the germline V gene are MNHEY and SVGAGI. This sequence joins TRBV6-5 and TRBJ2-1; 8 bases align to TRBD2. The material sequenced was PBMCs, taken before TCRalphabeta/CD19-depleted stem cell transplant. This TCR was recovered from a boy younger than 18 with acute myeloid leukemia, due to receive a stem cell transplant. CDR3 amino acids: CASSWLAGTYNEQFF. CDR3 in DNA: TGTGCCAGCAGTTGGCTAGCGGGTACCTACAATGAGCAGTTCTTC.